This TCR beta chain stems from a study of blood T cell repertoires in COVID-19. Method: immunoSEQ multiplex PCR; TCRdb's copy keeps in-frame clones and lacks some. The sample has about 210,000 clones; 81% are singletons. Trimming cost V 1 base and J 3 bases; bases outside gene matches: 5. Looked up from germline, CDR1 is MNHEY and CDR2 is SVGEGT. The CDR3 extends over 15 amino acids. V is TRBV6-2 or TRBV6-3 and J is TRBJ2-7, with 8 bases identical to TRBD2. Sequencing was performed on PBMCs or T cells enriched from blood (not recorded which). This sequence originates from a man between 40 and 49 years old who had recovered from COVID-19. The CDR3 protein is CASSYLGGRLYEQYF. DNA for the CDR3: TGTGCCAGCAGTTACTTGGGCGGGAGGCTCTACGAGCAGTACTTC.